Listed below are T cell receptor beta chains from one sample, sequenced in a study of blood T cell repertoires in COVID-19. The repertoire was sequenced with immunoSEQ multiplex PCR; TCRdb's copy has only in-frame clones and lacks some. Among 250,000 to 350,000 clones, around 82% were seen once, and the ten largest hold 0.75% to 0.95%. The sample taken for sequencing was peripheral blood. Source of these receptors: a human donor with COVID-19, enrolled during active disease. The donor label of this sample is uncertain. Each CDR3 is given with its conserved first and last residue. A D gene is named only where the DNA matches it firmly. A clone size is listed for some rows: how often the clone was seen (once, few, many), or a class if it is expanded.

>-|once|TRBJ1-3|TRBV12-3/TRBV12-4
CASSSMTVGTIYF
TGTGCCAGCAGTTCCATGACAGTAGGCACCATATATTTT
>-|-|TRBJ1-2|TRBV3-1/TRBV3-2
CASSQGSQGFGYGYTF
TGTGCCAGCAGCCAAGGGTCCCAGGGGTTTGGCTATGGCTACACCTTC
>TRBD1|-|TRBJ1-2|TRBV7-2
CASSLEGTGVRGYTF
TGTGCCAGCAGCTTAGAAGGGACAGGGGTCCGCGGCTACACCTTC
>TRBD1|-|TRBJ1-4|TRBV19
CASRGTGETNEKLFF
TGTGCCAGTAGGGGGACAGGGGAAACTAATGAAAAACTGTTTTTT
>-|-|TRBJ2-1|TRBV5-4
CASSLVPSRNEQFF
TGTGCCAGCAGCTTGGTCCCTAGCCGCAATGAGCAGTTCTTC
>TRBD2|-|TRBJ2-1|TRBV28
CASSLPGLAGRYNEQFF
TGTGCCAGCAGCTTACCGGGACTAGCGGGGAGGTACAATGAGCAGTTCTTC
>TRBD2|-|TRBJ2-1|TRBV6-5
CASSYGTSNNEQFF
TGTGCCAGCAGTTACGGGACTAGCAACAATGAGCAGTTCTTC
>TRBD1|-|TRBJ1-5|TRBV5-1
CASSETPVTGGNQPQHF
TGCGCCAGCAGCGAGACCCCCGTGACAGGGGGCAATCAGCCCCAGCATTTT
>-|-|TRBJ1-1|TRBV5-1
CASSLIGGMNTEAFF
TGCGCCAGCAGCTTGATTGGGGGGATGAACACTGAAGCTTTCTTT
>-|-|TRBJ1-1|TRBV29-1
CSVEDYGTEAFF
TGCAGCGTTGAAGATTACGGCACTGAAGCTTTCTTT
>TRBD1|-|TRBJ1-5|TRBV2
CASRNRGSNQPQHF
TGTGCCAGCAGAAACAGGGGTAGCAATCAGCCCCAGCATTTT
>-|-|TRBJ2-1|TRBV6-6
CASSLLRGLLSINEQFF
TGTGCCAGCAGTCTTTTAAGGGGACTCCTTTCGATCAATGAGCAGTTCTTC
>TRBD1|-|TRBJ2-3|TRBV6-1
CASSENFNRGDTQYF
TGTGCCAGCAGTGAAAATTTTAACAGGGGGGATACGCAGTATTTT
>-|few|TRBJ2-7|TRBV5-1
CASSQGPENYEQYF
TGCGCCAGCAGCCAGGGCCCTGAAAACTACGAGCAGTACTTC
>TRBD2|-|TRBJ2-3|TRBV5-1
CASSLVAGTGDTQYF
TGCGCCAGCAGCTTGGTAGCGGGTACGGGAGATACGCAGTATTTT
>TRBD1|-|TRBJ2-1|TRBV19
CASSKAGGAIRDEQFF
TGTGCCAGTTCGAAGGCAGGGGGAGCGATAAGGGATGAGCAGTTCTTC
>TRBD2|-|TRBJ2-7|TRBV7-2
CASSPSGTRNYEQYF
TGTGCCAGCAGCCCCTCCGGGACTAGAAACTACGAGCAGTACTTC
>-|-|TRBJ2-3|TRBV6-5
CASRRAGETDTQYF
TGTGCCAGCAGACGGGCAGGGGAAACAGATACGCAGTATTTT
>-|-|TRBJ1-5|TRBV5-5
CASGLRGGSNQPQHF
TGTGCCAGCGGTTTAAGAGGAGGGAGCAATCAGCCCCAGCATTTT
>-|-|TRBJ1-1|TRBV7-3
CASSPTRNTEAFF
TGTGCCAGCAGCCCAACTAGGAACACTGAAGCTTTCTTT
>TRBD1|-|TRBJ1-5|TRBV27
CASSLPRRGQSSNQPQHF
TGTGCCAGTAGTCTCCCTCGACGGGGACAGTCTAGCAATCAGCCCCAGCATTTT
>-|-|TRBJ1-1|TRBV29-1
CSVEDWRGGTEAFF
TGCAGCGTTGAAGACTGGAGGGGAGGCACTGAAGCTTTCTTT
>-|-|TRBJ1-6|TRBV5-1
CASSLDQGFNSPLHF
TGCGCCAGCAGCTTGGACCAGGGATTTAATTCACCCCTCCACTTT
>-|-|TRBJ1-2|TRBV28
CASSLMSYGYTF
TGTGCCAGCAGTTTAATGAGCTATGGCTACACCTTC
>TRBD1|-|TRBJ2-2|TRBV6-1
CASSEAAGGLNTGELFF
TGTGCCAGCAGTGAAGCAGCAGGGGGTTTGAACACCGGGGAGCTGTTTTTT
>TRBD1|-|TRBJ1-1|TRBV19
CASTMDRENTEAFF
TGTGCCAGTACCATGGACAGGGAGAACACTGAAGCTTTCTTT
>-|-|TRBJ2-2|TRBV11-2
CASSPTRGQNTGELFF
TGTGCCAGCAGCCCTACCAGGGGACAGAACACCGGGGAGCTGTTTTTT
>-|-|TRBJ1-1|TRBV7-6
CASSLGARAKGTEAFF
TGTGCCAGCAGCCTTGGGGCCCGGGCGAAGGGCACTGAAGCTTTCTTT
>TRBD2|few|TRBJ2-7|TRBV7-8
CASSLGASGLYEQYF
TGTGCCAGCAGCTTAGGGGCTAGCGGCCTCTACGAGCAGTACTTC
>-|-|TRBJ1-6|TRBV5-1
CASSLGRTDPNSPLHF
TGCGCCAGCAGCTTGGGAAGGACAGACCCTAATTCACCCCTCCACTTT
>-|-|TRBJ1-4|TRBV27
CGGAVKREKLFF
TGTGGGGGAGCGGTGAAGAGAGAAAAACTGTTTTTT
>-|-|TRBJ1-3|TRBV9
CASSTRGGPGNTIYF
TGTGCCAGCAGCACCCGGGGAGGGCCCGGAAACACCATATATTTT
>-|-|TRBJ2-5|TRBV19
CASSIKPKGGGTGETQYF
TGTGCCAGTAGTATAAAACCCAAAGGGGGGGGGACCGGAGAGACCCAGTACTTC
>TRBD2|-|TRBJ2-7|TRBV2
CASSEIPPAGGLPDEQYF
TGTGCCAGCAGTGAAATCCCTCCGGCGGGAGGACTCCCCGACGAGCAGTACTTC
>-|once|TRBJ2-1|TRBV7-3
CASSLAGSNNEQFF
TGTGCCAGCAGCTTAGCGGGATCAAACAATGAGCAGTTCTTC
>TRBD2|-|TRBJ2-1|TRBV3-1/TRBV3-2
CASSPRGAGGKNEQFF
TGTGCCAGCAGCCCCAGGGGAGCGGGAGGGAAGAATGAGCAGTTCTTC
>-|-|TRBJ2-4|TRBV14
CASSLTDRNIQYF
TGTGCCAGCAGCCTGACAGACCGAAACATTCAGTACTTC
>TRBD2|-|TRBJ2-2|TRBV19
CASSRSLAGGPTGELFF
TGTGCCAGTAGCAGATCTCTAGCGGGAGGGCCCACCGGGGAGCTGTTTTTT
>TRBD1|-|TRBJ1-2|TRBV6-6
CASREDRDYGYTF
TGTGCCAGCAGAGAAGACAGGGACTATGGCTACACCTTC
>TRBD2|-|TRBJ2-7|TRBV27
CASAELAGAGSYEQYF
TGTGCCAGCGCCGAGCTAGCGGGAGCCGGTAGCTACGAGCAGTACTTC
>TRBD1|-|TRBJ1-1|TRBV12-3/TRBV12-4
CASSRQGGTEAFF
TGTGCCAGCAGCAGACAGGGGGGAACTGAAGCTTTCTTT
>TRBD2|-|TRBJ2-1|TRBV11-2
CASSWKREGSEQFF
TGTGCCAGCAGCTGGAAGCGGGAGGGGAGCGAGCAGTTCTTC
>-|-|TRBJ2-5|TRBV5-1
CASRPGGAGRKETQYF
TGCGCCAGCAGACCCGGTGGGGCTGGTCGAAAAGAGACCCAGTACTTC
>-|-|TRBJ1-2|TRBV28
CASYGDVVYTF
TGTGCCAGCTACGGGGATGTTGTCTACACCTTC
>TRBD2|-|TRBJ2-3|TRBV19
CASSQSAGDADTQYF
TGTGCCAGTAGTCAGTCGGCGGGAGACGCAGATACGCAGTATTTT
>-|-|TRBJ1-1|TRBV7-9
CASSLVSRRTEAFF
TGTGCCAGCAGCTTAGTGAGTCGGCGGACTGAAGCTTTCTTT
>TRBD1|-|TRBJ1-1|TRBV29-1
CSVAHRGGNTEAFF
TGCAGCGTAGCTCACAGGGGAGGGAACACTGAAGCTTTCTTT
>TRBD2|-|TRBJ2-5|TRBV5-1
CASSTLGERSSGSLETQYF
TGCGCCAGCAGCACACTCGGAGAAAGGTCTAGCGGGAGTTTGGAGACCCAGTACTTC